Listed below are T cell receptor beta chains from one sample, sequenced in a study of beta chain features in type 1 diabetes. Assay used: immunoSEQ multiplex PCR; TCRdb lists only in-frame clones, some missing. Here the sample spans hundreds of thousands of clones, around 12% being singletons. The source material was naive CD4+ T cells from blood. The receptors derive from a man between 18 and 35 years old in good health. CDR3s include the opening cysteine and the closing phenylalanine or tryptophan. D genes are given only for firm matches. Only some rows state a clone size, as once, few, many or a class for expanded clones.

few | TRBD1 | TRBJ1-2 | TRBV29-1 | CSAGQGELGYTF | TGCAGCGCGGGACAGGGGGAACTAGGCTACACCTTC
few | TRBD1 | TRBJ1-1 | TRBV5-1 | CASSLEYRGATEAFF | TGCGCCAGCAGCTTGGAATACAGGGGAGCCACTGAAGCTTTCTTT
few | TRBD1 | TRBJ1-2 | TRBV28 | CASRQGARGYGYTF | TGTGCCAGCAGGCAGGGGGCGCGCGGCTATGGCTACACCTTC
. | TRBD2 | TRBJ2-5 | TRBV4-2 | CASSPSGLAGQETQYF | TGTGCCAGCAGCCCGTCGGGACTAGCGGGGCAAGAGACCCAGTACTTC
. | TRBD1 | TRBJ2-7 | TRBV5-4 | CASSSKDRITYEQYF | TGTGCCAGCAGCTCAAAGGACAGGATTACCTACGAGCAGTACTTC
few | . | TRBJ1-1 | TRBV18 | CASSPSENTEAFF | TGTGCCAGCTCACCGTCAGAGAACACTGAAGCTTTCTTT
. | . | TRBJ2-7 | TRBV18 | CASSPPYSGAYEQYF | TGTGCCAGCTCACCACCCTATTCAGGGGCCTACGAGCAGTACTTC
few | TRBD2 | TRBJ2-1 | TRBV4-3 | CASSQDRASGYNEQFF | TGCGCCAGCAGCCAAGATCGGGCTAGCGGGTACAATGAGCAGTTCTTC
. | . | TRBJ2-7 | TRBV18 | CASSPQNSITYEQYF | TGTGCCAGCTCACCACAGAACAGTATAACCTACGAGCAGTACTTC
. | . | TRBJ2-3 | TRBV10-3 | CAIRRRDTDTQYF | TGTGCCATCCGACGGCGGGACACAGATACGCAGTATTTT
. | . | TRBJ2-3 | TRBV5-1 | CASRQQEGTDTQYF | TGCGCCAGCAGACAGCAGGAGGGCACAGATACGCAGTATTTT
. | . | TRBJ2-3 | TRBV6-1 | CASSEIGARLPTTDTQYF | TGTGCCAGCAGTGAAATAGGTGCCCGACTACCCACCACAGATACGCAGTATTTT
. | . | TRBJ2-7 | TRBV5-6 | CASREGGSLYYEQYF | TGTGCCAGCAGGGAGGGAGGTTCCCTCTATTACGAGCAGTACTTC
. | TRBD2 | TRBJ2-3 | TRBV7-9 | CASSPKRGGSTDTQYF | TGTGCCAGCAGCCCAAAGCGGGGGGGTAGCACAGATACGCAGTATTTT
few | . | TRBJ2-3 | TRBV7-8 | CASSPSSDTQYF | TGTGCCAGCAGCCCTTCGTCAGATACGCAGTATTTT
few | TRBD2 | TRBJ2-1 | TRBV7-2 | CASSLAGGGSYNEQFF | TGTGCCAGCAGCTTAGCTGGCGGGGGGTCCTACAATGAGCAGTTCTTC
. | TRBD2 | TRBJ2-3 | TRBV28 | CATTGGAADTQYF | TGTGCCACCACCGGGGGGGCCGCAGATACGCAGTATTTT
few | . | TRBJ2-7 | TRBV27 | CASSPPGTVREQYF | TGTGCCAGCAGTCCCCCGGGAACTGTCCGCGAGCAGTACTTC
few | TRBD1 | TRBJ2-4 | TRBV6-5 | CASSGDRRAKNIQYF | TGTGCCAGCAGTGGGGACAGGAGAGCCAAAAACATTCAGTACTTC
. | . | TRBJ1-6 | TRBV30 | CAWNPRGSWSPLHF | TGTGCCTGGAACCCTAGGGGTTCGTGGTCACCCCTCCACTTT
. | . | TRBJ1-5 | TRBV7-2 | CASGQANQPQHF | TGTGCCAGCGGGCAGGCCAATCAGCCCCAGCATTTT
few | . | TRBJ1-5 | TRBV6-5 | CASKTGDQPQHF | TGTGCCAGCAAGACGGGGGATCAGCCCCAGCATTTT
few | . | TRBJ1-5 | TRBV10-3 | CAISGGSLDQPQHF | TGTGCCATCAGTGGCGGAAGTCTGGATCAGCCCCAGCATTTT
few | . | TRBJ1-5 | TRBV19 | CASSGPGNQPQHF | TGTGCCAGTAGTGGACCGGGGAATCAGCCCCAGCATTTT
. | . | TRBJ2-7 | TRBV30 | CAWLIVPYEQYF | TGTGCCTGGTTAATAGTCCCCTACGAGCAGTACTTC
. | TRBD1 | TRBJ1-2 | TRBV5-1 | CASSSTGGVYGYTF | TGCGCCAGCAGCTCCACAGGGGGTGTCTATGGCTACACCTTC
. | . | TRBJ2-1 | TRBV5-1 | CASSLLWASEQFF | TGCGCCAGCAGCCTTTTGTGGGCCAGCGAGCAGTTCTTC
few | TRBD2 | TRBJ2-1 | TRBV25-1 | CASRGISGRGGEQFF | TGTGCCAGCAGGGGGATCAGCGGGAGAGGCGGTGAGCAGTTCTTC
. | . | TRBJ2-3 | TRBV30 | CASTSTDTQYF | TGTGCGTCCACTAGCACAGATACGCAGTATTTT
few | TRBD1 | TRBJ1-1 | TRBV7-2 | CASRMTGGQNTEAFF | TGTGCCAGCAGAATGACAGGGGGCCAGAACACTGAAGCTTTCTTT
many | . | TRBJ2-1 | TRBV30 | CAAGQSGNEQFF | TGTGCCGCTGGACAGTCAGGGAATGAGCAGTTCTTC
. | . | TRBJ2-7 | TRBV7-9 | CASRQDSYEQYF | TGTGCCAGCAGACAAGACAGCTACGAGCAGTACTTC
. | TRBD2 | TRBJ2-7 | TRBV28 | CASSLSGGLDSYEQYF | TGTGCCAGCAGTTTATCGGGGGGGCTGGATTCCTACGAGCAGTACTTC
few | TRBD1 | TRBJ1-3 | TRBV7-3 | CASSPGGSGNTIYF | TGTGCCAGCAGCCCAGGGGGTTCTGGAAACACCATATATTTT
. | . | TRBJ2-5 | TRBV7-9 | CASPRGETQYF | TGTGCCAGCCCCAGGGGAGAGACCCAGTACTTC
. | . | TRBJ2-5 | TRBV6-6 | CASSYSSRGETQYF | TGTGCCAGCAGTTACTCGAGCAGGGGAGAGACCCAGTACTTC
few | TRBD2 | TRBJ2-1 | TRBV5-1 | CASSTGLAGGLEEQFF | TGCGCCAGCAGCACCGGACTAGCGGGGGGCCTAGAGGAGCAGTTCTTC
few | TRBD2 | TRBJ2-2 | TRBV5-1 | CASSFGLAGTGELFF | TGCGCCAGCAGCTTTGGTCTAGCGGGCACCGGGGAGCTGTTTTTT
. | TRBD2 | TRBJ2-3 | TRBV7-2 | CASSQGGLAGARRTDTQYF | TGTGCCAGCAGCCAGGGAGGACTAGCGGGGGCAAGGAGGACAGATACGCAGTATTTT
few | . | TRBJ2-7 | TRBV5-1 | CASSPAGSYEQYF | TGCGCCAGCAGCCCAGCAGGGTCCTACGAGCAGTACTTC
. | TRBD2 | TRBJ2-5 | TRBV7-3 | CASSQEGAGGETQYF | TGTGCCAGCAGTCAAGAAGGAGCGGGAGGGGAGACCCAGTACTTC
few | TRBD1 | TRBJ1-1 | TRBV9 | CASSVGMGQGGGTEAFF | TGTGCCAGCAGCGTAGGTATGGGACAGGGCGGGGGCACTGAAGCTTTCTTT
few | . | TRBJ2-3 | TRBV19 | CASSMSQRSTDTQYF | TGTGCCAGTAGTATGTCGCAGCGTAGCACAGATACGCAGTATTTT
once | TRBD1 | TRBJ1-1 | TRBV6-6 | CASRRLGQGGNTEAFF | TGTGCCAGCAGGCGGTTGGGACAGGGAGGGAACACTGAAGCTTTCTTT
. | . | TRBJ2-2 | TRBV7-2 | CASSLSGSTGELFF | TGTGCCAGCAGCTTATCGGGGTCCACCGGGGAGCTGTTTTTT
. | . | TRBJ1-2 | TRBV13 | CALKEKHNYGYTF | TGTGCCCTCAAAGAAAAACATAACTATGGCTACACCTTC
few | . | TRBJ1-3 | TRBV30 | CAWSTLQGFSSGNTIYF | TGTGCCTGGAGTACGCTGCAGGGGTTTAGTTCTGGAAACACCATATATTTT
few | . | TRBJ2-7 | TRBV30 | CAWSVRGNEQYF | TGTGCCTGGAGTGTACGAGGGAACGAGCAGTACTTC
. | TRBD2 | TRBJ2-1 | TRBV7-8 | CASSPLAGGTYNEQFF | TGTGCCAGCAGCCCACTAGCGGGAGGAACCTACAATGAGCAGTTCTTC
few | . | TRBJ1-5 | TRBV28 | CASSAWDTRNNQPQHF | TGTGCCAGCAGTGCTTGGGACACCAGAAACAATCAGCCCCAGCATTTT
. | TRBD1 | TRBJ1-1 | TRBV6-5 | CASSDRETGDRAFF | TGTGCCAGCAGTGACCGTGAGACAGGGGATAGGGCTTTCTTT
. | . | TRBJ1-2 | TRBV6-1 | CASRGGGDYGYTF | TGTGCCAGCAGGGGGGGTGGTGACTATGGCTACACCTTC
few | . | TRBJ1-1 | TRBV9 | CASSTDSRNTEAFF | TGTGCCAGCAGCACCGACAGCCGGAACACTGAAGCTTTCTTT
few | . | TRBJ1-5 | TRBV9 | CASSVVGDSNQPQHF | TGTGCCAGCAGCGTAGTAGGAGATAGCAATCAGCCCCAGCATTTT
few | TRBD2 | TRBJ2-3 | TRBV7-9 | CASSLRTSGPARTQYF | TGTGCCAGCAGCCTTAGGACTAGCGGGCCCGCGAGGACGCAGTATTTT
few | . | TRBJ1-2 | TRBV28 | CASSPRRGALGYTF | TGTGCCAGCAGTCCAAGGCGGGGGGCGCTTGGCTACACCTTC
. | . | TRBJ2-7 | TRBV5-1 | CASSLAGGVISYEQYF | TGCGCCAGCAGCTTGGCGGGGGGCGTTATTTCCTACGAGCAGTACTTC